The sequence of this T cell receptor (beta chain) was determined in a study of cytomegalovirus exposure and HLA in healthy donors. Germline CDR1 and CDR2: LNHNV and YYDKDF (reference sequence). The V end lost 2 bases, the J end lost 5 bases, and 15 bases lay between the germline ends. The CDR3 spans 15 residues. Study-wide points: The likely origin of a cluster of highly shared sequence variants was a sequencing artifact. HLA restriction was apparent for most CMV-associated TCR beta chains in a later analysis.

The study ran its PCR with 60 Vbeta and 13 Jbeta primers. TCRdb's table, derived via immunoSEQ multiplex PCR, lists solely in-frame clones and lacks some. The sample lists about 130,000 clones, under 80% seen once, with 4.3% in the top ten. A word on this clone: Its specificity is not known.

The TCR comes from a man aged 18 to 30 in good health and CMV-seropositive. Sequences were obtained from PBMCs. J is TRBJ2-5 and V is TRBV15; D is perhaps TRBD2 (6 bases). This CDR3 is CATSRQLTSTETQYF. Here the CDR3 DNA reads TGTGCCACCAGCAGACAGTTGACTAGTACTGAGACCCAGTACTTC.